What follows is one TCR beta chain and its context. What it recognizes is unknown. Per the germline V gene, CDR1 is SNHLY and CDR2 is FYNNEI. Between the trimmed V and J ends, which lost 6 bases and 4 bases, there was a span of 18 bases. This CDR3 is 15 amino acids long. The entry originates in a study of cytomegalovirus exposure and HLA in healthy donors. The table came from immunoSEQ multiplex PCR; TCRdb's copy has only in-frame clones and leaves some out. The repertoire holds some 130,000 clones, with roughly 79% as singletons. Donors were drawn from the roughly 110-subject validation cohort, separate from the 666-subject first cohort. Findings of the study overall: The tendency of first-cohort TCR clusters to co-occur in the 120 or so validation repertoires was identified by a subsequent analysis. Researchers reported that a few CMV-associated chains were confirmed in vitro as CMV antigen-specific.

The chain links TRBV2 to TRBJ1-1; D is unclear. The source of this sequence is a man under 40 in good health and CMV-seropositive. The sequenced material came from PBMCs. CDR3 DNA: TGTGCCAGCAGCCTACGGAGGGAGAAGGGCACTGAAGCTTTCTTT. Encoded protein: CASSLRREKGTEAFF.